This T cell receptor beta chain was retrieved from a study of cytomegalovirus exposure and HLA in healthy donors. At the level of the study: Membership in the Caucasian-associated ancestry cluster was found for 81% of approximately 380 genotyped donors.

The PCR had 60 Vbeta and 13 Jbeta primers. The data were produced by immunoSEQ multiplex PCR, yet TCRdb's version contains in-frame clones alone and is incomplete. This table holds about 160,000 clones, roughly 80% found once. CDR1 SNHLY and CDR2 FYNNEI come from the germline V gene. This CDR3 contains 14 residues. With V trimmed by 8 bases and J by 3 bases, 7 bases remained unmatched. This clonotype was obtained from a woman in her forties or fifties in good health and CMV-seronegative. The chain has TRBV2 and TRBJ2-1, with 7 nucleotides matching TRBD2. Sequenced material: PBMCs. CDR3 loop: CASGRGELYNEQFF. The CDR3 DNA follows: TGTGCCAGCGGACGGGGGGAGCTCTACAATGAGCAGTTCTTC.